Described below is a single T cell receptor (beta chain) sequence and its context. The antigen is not known. TCRdb re-called the RACE reads through MiXCR, storing one row per CDR3 protein. The sample shows tens of thousands of distinct CDR3 sequences, approximately 6.3% of them seen only once. The data stem from a study of human T cells and chemical hapten exposure. The germline V gene encodes CDR1 SGHVS and CDR2 FQNEAQ. The V end lost 5 bases, the J end lost 4 bases, and 10 bases lay between the germline ends. The CDR3 contains 13 residues. Findings and limits, study-wide: TCRs exceeding a frequency of 1 in 1000 stayed unchanged under DPC sensitization. PT1 expanded TCR numbers rose with patch test score. Healthy individuals' immune responses may differ from those of donors, who had alopecia.

Time point described: patch test 1, 2 weeks after DPC sensitization. Specified treatment: therapeutic diphenylcyclopropenone sensitization with weekly scalp DPC. Total RNA extraction was carried out from unfractionated whole blood. The sequence derives from a woman aged 25 to 39 with alopecia areata. Some clones in this sample may be carry-over from other donors' samples. The rearrangement joins TRBV7-8 to TRBJ2-3; D unclear. Specimen: whole blood, collected in connection with sensitization to the hapten diphenylcyclopropenone (DPC). The CDR3 coding sequence is TGTGCCAGCAGCCCTCCCCGGTCAGATACGCAGTATTTT. Translating gives CASSPPRSDTQYF.